One and the same sample provided the 16 T cell receptor beta chains below, sequenced in a study of vaccination and CD4 T cells after COVID-19. The Oncomine TCR Beta short-read assay was what sequenced the DNA obtained from cultured CD4+ T cells. TCRdb fed the PCR reads into MiXCR, producing one record per CDR3 protein. In the table there are 11,000 or so distinct CDR3 sequences, about 79% of which are singletons. The treatment here: roughly 11-day PBMC culture with coronavirus spike peptide pools or control peptides (ViraFEST assay). Their specific antigens are unknown. Sequenced: CD4+ T cells from blood, cultured in vitro. The receptors were gathered from a human donor who had recovered from COVID-19.

This chain joins TRBV27 and TRBJ2-2; D perhaps matches TRBD2 (6 bases). The germline V and J ends were trimmed by 0 bases and 1 base, with 9 bases remaining between them. The CDR3 contains 16 residues. Germline values: CDR1 MNHEY, CDR2 SMNVEV (reference sequence). The CDR3 nucleotides are TGTGCCAGCAGTTTATCGGGGGAGGTGAACACCGGGGAGCTGTTTTTT. It yields the protein CASSLSGEVNTGELFF.

The CDR3 loop reads CASSSDGGPYGYTF. The CDR3 DNA is TGTGCCAGCAGCTCAGACGGGGGGCCCTATGGCTACACCTTC. The chain joins TRBV11-2 to TRBJ1-2, with a possible D match to TRBD1 (6 bases). The CDR3 sequence is 14 residues long. Trimming took off 4 bases at V and 4 bases at J, with 13 bases between the two ends. Germline values: CDR1 SGHAT, CDR2 FQNNGV.

In this sample, this clonotype turned up once. The chain carries TRBV19 and TRBJ1-6; D not certain. Germline-derived CDR1 and CDR2 are LNHDA and SQIVND (reference sequence). CDR3 length: 14 residues. V dropped 6 bases and J dropped 10 bases, with 16 bases sitting between them. CDR3: CASSLTGVGSPLHF. The CDR3, as DNA: TGTGCCAGTAGCCTGACGGGCGTGGGGTCACCCCTCCACTTT.

This clonotype was counted once. This chain connects TRBV7-2 to TRBJ1-2; D not certain. V dropped 3 bases and J dropped 8 bases, with 25 bases sitting between them. This CDR3 comprises 17 residues. Per germline, CDR1 SGHTA and CDR2 FQGNSA. The CDR3 is CASSFGSSQAKLGGYTF. The CDR3 DNA reads as TGTGCCAGCAGCTTTGGTTCAAGCCAGGCAAAGCTGGGGGGCTACACCTTC.

The rearrangement joins TRBV20-1 to TRBJ2-1, with a weak D call TRBD2 (6 bases). The V gene lost 4 bases and the J gene lost 0 bases, with 10 bases spanning the gap. Germline V gene sequence: CDR1 DFQATT, CDR2 SNEGSKA (reference sequence). This CDR3 has 14 residues. CDR3 nucleotide sequence: TGCAGTGCTAATCGGGGGAACTCCTACAATGAGCAGTTCTTC. Encoded protein: CSANRGNSYNEQFF.

The chain has TRBV20-1 and TRBJ2-3, with D hard to call. This CDR3 contains 14 residues. Germline CDR1 is DFQATT and CDR2 is SNEGSKA (reference sequence). V was shortened by 5 bases and J by 0 bases, with 12 bases between the two germline ends. The CDR3 region has the DNA TGCAGTGCTGCCTTAACCCTTAGCACAGATACGCAGTATTTT. It specifies CSAALTLSTDTQYF.

The chain is built from TRBV7-2 and TRBJ1-3; D unclear. Trimming cost V 2 bases and J 4 bases, with 6 bases left between them. Germline V gene sequence: CDR1 SGHTA, CDR2 FQGNSA. The CDR3 covers 13 residues. The CDR3 protein is CASSLSRGNTIYF. Written as DNA, the CDR3 is TGTGCCAGCAGCTTATCCAGAGGAAACACCATATATTTT.

The genes are TRBV12-3 or TRBV12-4 and TRBJ2-5; 8 nucleotides align to TRBD2. Trimming removed 7 bases from V and 4 bases from J; junction bases left unmatched: 11. This CDR3 has 15 amino acids. Here the CDR3 reads CASTELSGSRETQYF. The DNA for the CDR3 is TGTGCCAGCACCGAACTGAGCGGGAGCAGAGAGACCCAGTACTTC.

This clonotype was detected a few times. The gene calls are TRBV28 and TRBJ1-3; D unresolved. Trimming pared 5 bases from V and 2 bases from J, leaving 13 bases between. Germline values: CDR1 MDHEN, CDR2 SYDVKM. This CDR3 contains 15 residues. The CDR3 coding sequence is TGTGCCAGCAGTCCTGGATGGATTCCTGGAAACACCATATATTTT. Encoded protein: CASSPGWIPGNTIYF.

V usage is TRBV7-9 and J usage is TRBJ1-2; TRBD1 might be the D (6 bases). There are 16 residues in the CDR3. CDR1 and CDR2 (germline): SEHNR, FQNEAQ (reference sequence). V lost 4 bases and J lost 3, with 18 bases in between. In DNA form, the CDR3 reads TGTGCCAGCAGCTCGCGAGGGGGGGGCGCTGACTATGGCTACACCTTC. Translated: CASSSRGGGADYGYTF.

V and J are TRBV7-8 and TRBJ1-5; D is ambiguous. V lost 3 bases and J lost 3, with 15 bases in between. The CDR3 is 16 residues long. From germline, CDR1 is SGHVS and CDR2 FQNEAQ. CDR3 loop: CASSFRGAGTNQPQHF. In nucleotides, the CDR3 is TGTGCCAGCAGCTTCCGGGGTGCAGGCACCAATCAGCCCCAGCATTTT.

This chain joins TRBV28 and TRBJ2-7; 7 bases agree with TRBD1. Germline trimming cut 4 bases from V and 4 bases from J; bases unmatched to any gene: 10. CDR1 is MDHEN, CDR2 SYDVKM, per germline. This CDR3 is 15 amino acids long. The CDR3 here is CASSSLRGRRYEQYF. CDR3 nucleotide sequence: TGTGCCAGCAGTTCACTAAGGGGGCGCAGGTACGAGCAGTACTTC.

The V gene is TRBV19, the J gene TRBJ1-3, with D unclear. This CDR3 spans 13 amino acids. V was shortened by 3 bases and J by 4 bases, with 7 bases between the two germline ends. The germline V gene has CDR1 LNHDA and CDR2 SQIVND (reference sequence). CDR3 sequence: CASSMVFGNTIYF. As DNA, the CDR3 is TGTGCCAGTAGTATGGTATTCGGAAACACCATATATTTT.

V gene TRBV6-2 or TRBV6-3 combines with J gene TRBJ1-5, with 8 bases that match TRBD1. The CDR3 sequence is 16 residues long. Germline V CDR1 and CDR2: MNHEY, SVGEGT. J lost 4 bases, V lost 2 bases, and 7 bases had no gene match. CDR3 protein: CASSYGQGAGNQPQHF. The CDR3 DNA follows: TGTGCCAGCAGTTACGGGCAGGGGGCTGGAAATCAGCCCCAGCATTTT.

This chain joins TRBV20-1 and TRBJ2-7, with TRBD1 matching 7 bases. The CDR3 runs 15 residues. The germline gives CDR1 DFQATT, CDR2 SNEGSKA (reference sequence). J was trimmed by 0 bases and V by 6 bases; bases with no gene match: 11. CDR3 in amino acids: CSARTQGVNSYEQYF. CDR3 nucleotides: TGCAGTGCAAGGACTCAGGGGGTCAACTCCTACGAGCAGTACTTC.

This chain uses TRBV28 with TRBJ1-1; D is perhaps TRBD1 (5 bases). Trimming took 6 bases from V and 5 from J, leaving 13 bases between them. Germline V gene lookup returns CDR1 MDHEN and CDR2 SYDVKM. This CDR3 spans 13 amino acids. The CDR3 DNA reads as TGTGCCAGCAGCCTGATCGGGGGGACTGAAGCTTTCTTT. Its translation is CASSLIGGTEAFF. Drawing the rest from reference TRBV28 and TRBJ1-1, the complete variable domain is DVKVTQSSRYLVKRTGEKVFLECVQDMDHENMFWYRQDPGLGLRLIYFSYDVKMKEKGDIPEGYSVSREKKERFSLILESASTNQTSMYLCASSLIGGTEAFFGQGTRLTVV.